These 24 T cell receptor beta chains were sequenced from one sample in a study of B cell selection in AIRE deficiency. Regulatory T cells were sorted as CD4+CD25hiCD127low/negative cells. TCRdb's copy holds only in-frame clones and misses some; the assay was immunoSEQ multiplex PCR. The sample comprises approximately 22,000 clones, about nine tenths of which are singletons, and roughly 1.5% rests with the top ten. The sequenced sample was CD4+CD25+ Tregs sorted from PBMCs. The source is a human donor in good health.

The chain carries TRBV15 and TRBJ2-3; 11 bases align to TRBD2. The ends lost 0 bases at V and 4 bases at J; junction bases unmatched: 9. The V gene's germline CDR1 is LNHNV and CDR2 YYDKDF (reference sequence). This CDR3 is built from 18 residues. The CDR3 here is CATSRDQGLAGGSDTQYF. CDR3 in DNA: TGTGCCACCAGCAGAGATCAAGGGCTAGCGGGGGGTTCAGATACGCAGTATTTT.

The gene calls are TRBV7-9 and TRBJ1-6; D remains ambiguous. The V and J ends lost 1 base and 6 bases respectively, with 7 bases between them. Germline loops: CDR1 SEHNR, CDR2 FQNEAQ (reference sequence). The CDR3 is 14 amino acids. The DNA for the CDR3 is TGTGCCAGCAGCTTAGAACAGCCTAATTCACCCCTCCACTTT. Translation gives CASSLEQPNSPLHF.

The chain uses TRBV5-1 and TRBJ2-1; 8 bases are a match to TRBD2. The CDR3 loop spans 15 amino acids. Germline-derived CDR1 and CDR2 are SGHRS and YFSETQ. After removal of 0 bases from V and 12 bases from J, the junction contained 11 bases not matched to a gene. CDR3 DNA: TGCGCCAGCAGCTTGGAGGGGCGGGAGGCTCGGGGGCAGTTCTTC. It is translated as CASSLEGREARGQFF.

This rearrangement joins TRBV4-2 to TRBJ1-2; D is undetermined. Deletions cut 0 bases from V and 5 bases from J, with 13 bases between. CDR3 size: 15 residues. Germline V CDR1 and CDR2: LGHNA, YNFKEQ. CDR3 loop: CASSQDQNGEYGYTF. DNA for the CDR3: TGTGCCAGCAGCCAAGATCAGAACGGTGAATATGGCTACACCTTC.

The chain joins TRBV2 to TRBJ2-7; TRBD1 matches 10 bases. Germline CDR1 SNHLY, CDR2 FYNNEI. The CDR3 loop spans 14 amino acids. Germline trimming cut 6 bases from V and 3 bases from J; bases unmatched to any gene: 5. The CDR3 nucleotides read TGTGCCAGCAGACTAAGGACAGGGGGCTACGAGCAGTACTTC. This encodes CASRLRTGGYEQYF.

This chain links TRBV15 with TRBJ2-1; D might be TRBD1 or TRBD2, each matching 6 bases. Germline V lookup: CDR1 LNHNV, CDR2 YYDKDF (reference sequence). This CDR3 contains 15 residues. The V gene lost 0 bases and the J gene lost 6 bases, with 12 bases spanning the gap. For the CDR3, the DNA is TGTGCCACCAGCAGAGATGGGGGGCGCTCCAATGAGCAGTTCTTC. This gives the protein CATSRDGGRSNEQFF.

The genes are TRBV6-5 and TRBJ2-7, with 11 positions matching TRBD2. From germline, CDR1 is MNHEY and CDR2 SVGAGI. The CDR3 runs 15 residues. V lost 6 bases, J lost 6 bases, and 10 bases stayed unmatched. The CDR3 spells CASSGTSGGRGEQYF. The CDR3 coding sequence is TGTGCCAGCAGCGGTACTAGCGGGGGACGGGGCGAGCAGTACTTC.

Only one count was recorded for this clone. The chain uses TRBV19 and TRBJ2-1; TRBD1 matches 7 bases. CDR1 is LNHDA, CDR2 SQIVND, per germline (reference sequence). V lost 4 bases, J lost 8 bases, and 14 bases stayed unmatched. The length of the CDR3 is 16 residues. Here the CDR3 reads CASSTGQVRGYDEQFF. In DNA form, the CDR3 reads TGTGCCAGTAGTACCGGACAGGTACGAGGGTACGATGAGCAGTTCTTC. The full variable domain, its missing parts supplied by reference TRBV19 and TRBJ2-1, is DGGITQSPKYLFRKEGQNVTLSCEQNLNHDAMYWYRQDPGQGLRLIYYSQIVNDFQKGDIAEGYSVSREKKESFPLTVTSAQKNPTAFYLCASSTGQVRGYDEQFFGPGTRLTVL.

The chain couples TRBV6-5 to TRBJ1-4, with D perhaps TRBD1 (6 bases). V gave up 5 bases and J gave up 2 bases, with 9 bases separating them. This CDR3 region has 14 residues. Germline CDR1 reads MNHEY; CDR2 reads SVGAGI. For the CDR3, the DNA is TGTGCCAGCAGTAGGGGGTTCACTAATGAAAAACTGTTTTTT. Translated: CASSRGFTNEKLFF.

The CDR3 DNA is TGTGCCAGTAGTTCTACCGGGACTAGCACCGGGGAGCTGTTTTTT. It specifies CASSSTGTSTGELFF. The gene calls are TRBV19 and TRBJ2-2, with 8 bases that match TRBD2. From germline, CDR1 is LNHDA and CDR2 SQIVND (reference sequence). The V and J ends lost 5 bases and 4 bases, in that order; junction bases with no gene match: 6. CDR3 length equals 15 residues.

This clone was observed a single time. The chain carries TRBV10-1 and TRBJ2-7; no firm D call. The CDR3 sequence is 12 residues long. The V and J ends lost 5 bases and 6 bases respectively, with 11 bases between them. Germline CDR1 WNHNN, CDR2 SYGVQD (reference sequence). CDR3 residues: CASSFQVGEQYF. The CDR3 DNA follows: TGCGCCAGCAGTTTTCAGGTCGGCGAGCAGTACTTC.

V is TRBV10-2 and J is TRBJ1-2; 9 bases line up with TRBD1. This CDR3 contains 15 residues. Per the germline V gene, CDR1 is WSHSY and CDR2 is SAAADI. J gave up 6 bases and V 4 bases, and 9 bases lay outside the gene matches. The CDR3 bases are TGCGCCAGCAGTGTACCCGGGACAGGGCTTCATGGCTACACCTTC. Translated, it gives CASSVPGTGLHGYTF.

This chain uses TRBV7-2 with TRBJ2-5, with D possibly being TRBD2 (5 bases). Trimming cost V 4 bases and J 0 bases, with 15 bases left between them. CDR3 length: 16 amino acids. Germline V gene lookup returns CDR1 SGHTA and CDR2 FQGNSA. The CDR3 protein is CASSYGNGLDQETQYF. The DNA for the CDR3 is TGTGCCAGCAGCTACGGAAATGGACTCGACCAAGAGACCCAGTACTTC.

This clone appeared a single time. This sequence joins TRBV5-1 and TRBJ1-1; D might be TRBD1 (5 bases). Germline V gene lookup returns CDR1 SGHRS and CDR2 YFSETQ. V was pared by 1 base and J by 0 bases, with 13 bases between. This CDR3 has 16 residues. The CDR3 DNA reads TGCGCCAGCAGCTTGCTGCCAGGGCGGATGAACACTGAAGCTTTCTTT. Translated: CASSLLPGRMNTEAFF.

The rearrangement links TRBV10-1 to TRBJ1-3; the match to TRBD1 covers 12 bases. J lost 4 bases, V lost 7 bases, and 11 bases had no gene match. Germline CDR1 reads WNHNN; CDR2 reads SYGVQD (reference sequence). This CDR3 contains 17 residues. CDR3 protein: CASTLSGTGGAGNTIYF. The CDR3 DNA follows: TGCGCCAGCACCCTTTCCGGGACAGGGGGCGCGGGAAACACCATATATTTT.

This chain uses TRBV10-3 with TRBJ2-3; 9 bases match TRBD2. Trimming at V came to 4 bases and at J to 2 bases, leaving 4 bases not matched to a gene. The germline gives CDR1 ENHRY, CDR2 SYGVKD. The CDR3 is made up of 15 amino acids. CDR3 residues: CAISVSGGLTDTQYF. In nucleotides, the CDR3 is TGTGCCATCAGTGTCAGCGGGGGGCTCACAGATACGCAGTATTTT.

V usage is TRBV5-1 and J usage is TRBJ2-3; tentative D call: TRBD2 (5 bases). Deletions cut 0 bases from V and 6 bases from J, with 14 bases between. The V gene's germline CDR1 is SGHRS and CDR2 YFSETQ. The CDR3 has 15 residues. The CDR3 is CASSLGPGGEDTQYF. The CDR3 bases are TGCGCCAGCAGCTTGGGACCGGGTGGGGAGGATACGCAGTATTTT.

V gene TRBV7-3 combines with J gene TRBJ2-7, with D possibly being TRBD1 (5 bases). The CDR3 has 12 amino acids. V shed 5 bases and J shed 5 bases, with 10 bases lying between them. Germline V gives CDR1 SGHTA, CDR2 FQGTGA. The CDR3 spells CASSQQVDEQYF. The CDR3 DNA follows: TGTGCCAGCAGCCAACAGGTCGACGAGCAGTACTTC.

J is TRBJ2-5 and V is TRBV19; no clear D gene. The CDR3 contains 13 residues. Deletions cut 3 bases from V and 3 bases from J, with 8 bases between. Germline CDR1 reads LNHDA; CDR2 reads SQIVND (reference sequence). CDR3 amino acids: CASSIELEETQYF. The CDR3 nucleotides are TGTGCCAGTAGTATCGAGTTAGAAGAGACCCAGTACTTC.

A few counts support this clone. The genes are TRBV29-1 and TRBJ1-2; TRBD1 is a possible D gene (5 bases). Per the germline V gene, CDR1 is SQVTM and CDR2 is ANQGSEA. V lost 0 bases and J 3 bases, leaving 14 bases between the germline ends. CDR3 length: 15 amino acids. The CDR3 loop reads CSVEDLEGIHYGYTF. DNA for the CDR3: TGCAGCGTTGAAGATCTTGAGGGGATTCACTATGGCTACACCTTC.

The V call is TRBV11-3, the J call TRBJ2-1, with 9 positions matching TRBD2. The CDR3 has 15 residues. V was pared by 4 bases and J by 4 bases, with 5 bases of the junction left unmatched. Per the germline V gene, CDR1 is SGHNT and CDR2 is YENEEA. The CDR3 DNA sequence: TGTGCCAGCAGCTCAGCGGGGGGCTCTTACAATGAGCAGTTCTTC. This sequence encodes CASSSAGGSYNEQFF.

This clone was observed a handful of times. J is TRBJ1-1 and V is TRBV10-3, with D perhaps matching TRBD1 (6 bases). The ends were cut back, 6 bases at V and 3 bases at J, with 11 bases in the middle. CDR1 ENHRY and CDR2 SYGVKD come from the germline V gene. The CDR3 spans 13 residues. Here the CDR3 DNA reads TGTGCCATCAGAGCACAGGGAGACACTGAAGCTTTCTTT. Translated, it gives CAIRAQGDTEAFF.

The rearrangement uses TRBV19 and TRBJ2-2; TRBD2 agrees at 8 bases. The CDR3 runs to 16 residues. Germline V gene lookup returns CDR1 LNHDA and CDR2 SQIVND (reference sequence). V was clipped by 5 bases and J by 6 bases; unmatched bases: 11. This CDR3 is CASSPFGRGGSGELFF. The CDR3 DNA reads as TGTGCCAGTAGTCCGTTCGGGAGGGGAGGGTCCGGGGAGCTGTTTTTT.

The genes are TRBV27 and TRBJ2-6; D unresolved. Germline V gene data show CDR1 as MNHEY and CDR2 as SMNVEV (reference sequence). V lost 4 bases to trimming and J lost 0 bases, with 16 bases between them. The CDR3 length is 18 residues. The CDR3: CASSWAGSIFSGANVLTF. The CDR3 bases are TGTGCCAGCAGTTGGGCAGGCTCGATCTTCTCTGGGGCCAACGTCCTGACTTTC.